The 4 T cell receptor beta chains presented below share a single source sample, sequenced in a study of early T cells in non-severe SARS-CoV-2 infection. TCRdb reprocessed the 5' RACE reads via MiXCR and lists one record per CDR3 protein. The sample has tens of thousands of distinct CDR3 sequences, roughly 10% seen once. This specimen was whole blood, taken at baseline. These receptors were obtained from an adult who was a healthcare worker with PCR-confirmed SARS-CoV-2 infection or an uninfected control (not recorded which).

This clonotype came up many times. The junction departs from germline at one end; a sequencing error may be responsible. The chain combines TRBV30 with TRBJ2-5, with D possibly TRBD1 on 5 matching bases. The CDR3 covers 13 residues. Germline V gives CDR1 GTSNPN, CDR2 SVGIG (reference sequence). CDR3 bases: TGCGCCTGGAAGGGCAGGGACCAAGAGACCCAGTACTTC. Translating gives CAWKGRDQETQYF.

V usage is TRBV7-2 and J usage is TRBJ1-4; 8 bases line up with TRBD1. This CDR3 contains 13 residues. Germline-derived CDR1 and CDR2 are SGHTA and FQGNSA. V shed 5 bases, J shed 7 bases, and the junction held 3 bases outside the gene matches. Written as DNA, the CDR3 is TGTGCCAGCAGCGGACAGGGTACTGAAAAACTGTTTTTT. It encodes CASSGQGTEKLFF.

This clonotype occurred a few times. The V gene is TRBV11-2, the J gene TRBJ2-3, with a weak D call TRBD1 (6 bases). The CDR3 contains 15 residues. Per germline, CDR1 SGHAT and CDR2 FQNNGV. V lost 4 bases and J 2 bases, leaving 13 bases between the germline ends. CDR3 DNA: TGTGCCAGCAGCTATTCACAGGGCTACACAGATACGCAGTATTTT. Translated: CASSYSQGYTDTQYF. Supplemented by reference TRBV11-2 and TRBJ2-3, the full variable domain reads EAGVAQSPRYKIIEKRQSVAFWCNPISGHATLYWYQQILGQGPKLLIQFQNNGVVDDSQLPKDRFSAERLKGVDSTLKIQPAKLEDSAVYLCASSYSQGYTDTQYFGPGTRLTVL.

The table lists this clonotype with many counts. The rearrangement uses TRBV20-1 and TRBJ1-1; weak D call: TRBD1 (6 bases). Trimming left V 2 bases short and J 1 base short, with 14 bases between. This CDR3 spans 15 amino acids. CDR1 and CDR2 (germline): DFQATT, SNEGSKA (reference sequence). DNA of the CDR3: TGCAGTGCTAGAAAGGCGGGGGCGAAGAACACTGAAGCTTTCTTT. Translated, it gives CSARKAGAKNTEAFF.